The present T cell receptor beta chain was sequenced within a study of Ad26.COV2.S vaccination and SARS-CoV-2 variants. Across the study: In the study, Ad26.COV2.S was injected intramuscularly once, or twice 56 days apart. The study, taken as a whole, reports: Once vaccination had occurred, spike-specific CD8+ and CD4+ T cell responses reportedly showed substantial breadth. Total T cell responses may have been underestimated by the TCR breadth and depth analyses.

Trimming removed 4 bases from V and 8 bases from J; junction bases left unmatched: 9. There are 16 residues in the CDR3. Germline-derived CDR1 and CDR2 are MNHEY and SMNVEV (reference sequence). Treatment reported: 15 to 20 received Ad26.COV2.S at low or high dose, single or two shots; about 5 received placebo; per-sample allocation not given. Day 63 after the first injection of vaccine or placebo was the sampling time. Using immunoSEQ multiplex PCR, the repertoire was profiled, and TCRdb retains in-frame clones only, with some absent. The sample carries some 340,000 clones, just over 85% recorded once. Remarks on this clone: As yet, its antigen is unknown.

The chain carries TRBV27 and TRBJ2-1; 12 bases agree with TRBD2. The starting material was peripheral blood, obtained in a trial of Ad26.COV2.S vaccine versus placebo. The sequence derives from a person between 18 and 60 years old who received the Ad26.COV2.S COVID-19 vaccine or a placebo. The CDR3 spells CASSSLTSGGRDEQFF. The CDR3 bases are TGTGCCAGCAGTTCTTTAACTAGCGGGGGGAGGGATGAGCAGTTCTTC.